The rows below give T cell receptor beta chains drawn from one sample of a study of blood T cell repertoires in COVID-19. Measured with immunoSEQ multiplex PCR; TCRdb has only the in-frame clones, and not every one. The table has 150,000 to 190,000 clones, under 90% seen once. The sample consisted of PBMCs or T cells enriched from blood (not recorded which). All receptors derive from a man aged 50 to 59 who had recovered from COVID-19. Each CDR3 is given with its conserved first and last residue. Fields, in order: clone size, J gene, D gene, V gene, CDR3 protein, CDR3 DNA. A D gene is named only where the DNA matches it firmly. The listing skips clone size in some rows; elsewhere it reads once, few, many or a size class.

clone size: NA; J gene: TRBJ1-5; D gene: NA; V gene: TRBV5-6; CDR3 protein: CASSLTLGTGRQPQHF; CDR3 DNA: TGTGCCAGCAGCTTGACTTTGGGTACAGGTCGTCAGCCCCAGCATTTT
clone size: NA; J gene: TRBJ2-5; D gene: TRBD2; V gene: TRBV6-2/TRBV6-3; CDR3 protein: CASSYGTSGGQTQYF; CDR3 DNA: TGTGCCAGCAGTTACGGGACTAGCGGGGGACAGACCCAGTACTTC
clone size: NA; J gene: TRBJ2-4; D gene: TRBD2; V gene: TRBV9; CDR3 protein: CASSVAASGGSKNIQYF; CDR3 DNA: TGTGCCAGCAGCGTAGCGGCTAGCGGGGGCTCCAAAAACATTCAGTACTTC
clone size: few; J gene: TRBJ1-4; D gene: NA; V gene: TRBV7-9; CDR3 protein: CASSEKDSPTNEKLFF; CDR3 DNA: TGTGCCAGCAGCGAGAAGGACAGCCCAACTAATGAAAAACTGTTTTTT
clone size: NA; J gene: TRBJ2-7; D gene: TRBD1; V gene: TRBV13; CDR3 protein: CASSMGTGISYEQYF; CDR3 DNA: TGTGCCAGCAGCATGGGGACAGGCATCTCCTACGAGCAGTACTTC
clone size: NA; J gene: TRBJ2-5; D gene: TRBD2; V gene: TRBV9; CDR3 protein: CASSGIAGPETQYF; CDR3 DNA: TGTGCCAGCAGCGGAATAGCGGGCCCAGAGACCCAGTACTTC
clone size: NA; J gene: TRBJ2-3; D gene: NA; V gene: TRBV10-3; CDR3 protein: CAISAVRGTDTQYF; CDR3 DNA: TGTGCCATCAGTGCAGTGCGGGGCACAGATACGCAGTATTTT
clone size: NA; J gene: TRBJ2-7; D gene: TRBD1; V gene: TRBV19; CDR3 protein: CASSPRTGSGYEQYF; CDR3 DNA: TGTGCCAGTAGTCCAAGGACAGGGAGCGGCTACGAGCAGTACTTC
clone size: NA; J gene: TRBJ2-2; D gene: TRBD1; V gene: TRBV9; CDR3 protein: CASSPGQGSRTGELFF; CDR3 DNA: TGTGCCAGCAGCCCGGGACAGGGCAGTAGGACCGGGGAGCTGTTTTTT
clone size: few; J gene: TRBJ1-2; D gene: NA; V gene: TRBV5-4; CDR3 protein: CASSLGLENYGYTF; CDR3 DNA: TGTGCCAGCAGCTTGGGTCTGGAGAACTATGGCTACACCTTC
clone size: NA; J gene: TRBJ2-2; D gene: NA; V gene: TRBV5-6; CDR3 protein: CASSLVQTGELFF; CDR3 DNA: TGTGCCAGCAGCTTGGTACAGACCGGGGAGCTGTTTTTT
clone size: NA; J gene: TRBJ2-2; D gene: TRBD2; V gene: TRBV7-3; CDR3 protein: CASSPAGGITGELFF; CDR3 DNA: TGTGCCAGCAGTCCTGCGGGGGGAATCACCGGGGAGCTGTTTTTT
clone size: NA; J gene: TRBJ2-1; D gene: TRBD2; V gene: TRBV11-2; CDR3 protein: CASSWTSGQYNEQFF; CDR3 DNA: TGTGCCAGCAGCTGGACTAGCGGACAATACAATGAGCAGTTCTTC
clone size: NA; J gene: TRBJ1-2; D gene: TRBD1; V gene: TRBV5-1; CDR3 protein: CASSPRSGGQGASGYTF; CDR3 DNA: TGCGCCAGCAGCCCGAGAAGCGGGGGACAGGGGGCGTCGGGCTACACCTTC
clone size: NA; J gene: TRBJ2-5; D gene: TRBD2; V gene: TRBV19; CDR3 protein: CASSRWSGGAEAETQYF; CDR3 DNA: TGTGCCAGTAGTAGGTGGAGCGGGGGGGCCGAAGCAGAGACCCAGTACTTC
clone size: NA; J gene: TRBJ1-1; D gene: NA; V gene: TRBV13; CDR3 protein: CASSLVSNRRNTEAFF; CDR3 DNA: TGTGCCAGCAGCTTAGTGAGTAATCGGAGGAATACTGAAGCTTTCTTT
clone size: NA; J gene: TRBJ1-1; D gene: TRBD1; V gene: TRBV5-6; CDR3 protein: CASSLLSGQAKTEAFF; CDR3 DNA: TGTGCCAGCAGCCTACTATCTGGACAGGCAAAGACTGAAGCTTTCTTT
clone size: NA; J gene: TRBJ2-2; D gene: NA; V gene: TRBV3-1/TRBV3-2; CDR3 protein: CASSQVSMAGANTGELFF; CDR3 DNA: TGTGCCAGCAGCCAAGTGTCGATGGCAGGGGCTAACACCGGGGAGCTGTTTTTT
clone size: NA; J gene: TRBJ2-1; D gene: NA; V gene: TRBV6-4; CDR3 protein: CASSANRYNEQFF; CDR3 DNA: TGTGCCAGCAGCGCCAACAGATACAATGAGCAGTTCTTC
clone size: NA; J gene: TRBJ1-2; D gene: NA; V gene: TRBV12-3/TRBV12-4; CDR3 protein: CASSSVNYGYTF; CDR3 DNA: TGTGCCAGCAGTTCAGTGAACTATGGCTACACCTTC
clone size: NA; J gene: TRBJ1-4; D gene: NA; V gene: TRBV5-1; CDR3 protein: CASSPPLGTNEKLFF; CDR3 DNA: TGCGCCAGCAGCCCACCACTCGGAACTAATGAAAAACTGTTTTTT
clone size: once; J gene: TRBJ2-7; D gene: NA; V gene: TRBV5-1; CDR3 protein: CASSTTGIYEQYF; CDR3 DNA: TGCGCCAGCAGCACAACAGGGATCTACGAGCAGTACTTC
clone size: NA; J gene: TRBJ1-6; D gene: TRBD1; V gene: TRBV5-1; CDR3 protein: CASSLEGAGRDSPLHF; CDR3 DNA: TGCGCCAGCAGCCTCGAGGGGGCCGGTCGCGATTCACCCCTCCACTTT
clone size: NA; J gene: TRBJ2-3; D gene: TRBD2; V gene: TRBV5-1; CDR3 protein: CASRRLAGGPSFTDTQYF; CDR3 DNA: TGCGCCAGCAGACGTCTAGCGGGGGGCCCCAGCTTCACAGATACGCAGTATTTT
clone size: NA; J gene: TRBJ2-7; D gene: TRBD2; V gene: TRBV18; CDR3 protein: CASSPPGLVYEQYF; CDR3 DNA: TGTGCCAGCTCACCACCGGGACTAGTGTACGAGCAGTACTTC
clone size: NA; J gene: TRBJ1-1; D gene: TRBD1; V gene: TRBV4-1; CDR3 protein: CASKAGGLTEAFF; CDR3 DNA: TGCGCCAGCAAAGCAGGGGGTTTAACTGAAGCTTTCTTT
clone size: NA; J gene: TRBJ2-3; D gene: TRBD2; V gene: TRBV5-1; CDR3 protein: CASSQGLAGGPRDTQYF; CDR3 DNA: TGCGCCAGCAGCCAGGGACTAGCGGGGGGGCCGAGAGATACGCAGTATTTT
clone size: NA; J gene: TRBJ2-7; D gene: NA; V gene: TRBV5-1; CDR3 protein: CASSLMGGQSSYEQYF; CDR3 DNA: TGCGCCAGCAGCTTGATGGGCGGACAGTCCTCCTACGAGCAGTACTTC
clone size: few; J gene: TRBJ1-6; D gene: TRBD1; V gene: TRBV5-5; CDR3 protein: CASSWGDRGNNSPLHF; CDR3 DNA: TGTGCCAGCAGCTGGGGGGACAGGGGCAACAATTCACCCCTCCACTTT
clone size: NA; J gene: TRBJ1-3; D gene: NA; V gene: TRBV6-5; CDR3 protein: CATWGGAGNTIYF; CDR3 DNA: TGTGCCACCTGGGGGGGAGCAGGAAACACCATATATTTT